Listed below are T cell receptor beta chains from one sample, sequenced in a study of blood T cell repertoires in COVID-19. Repertoires were generated with immunoSEQ multiplex PCR, while TCRdb's copy carries only in-frame clones and drops some. The sample consists of 200,000 or so clones, around 77% of them appearing once. The sequencing input was peripheral blood. Receptors were obtained from a man aged 55-75 years with active or convalescent COVID-19. Both conserved end residues are part of each CDR3. The order of the fields is D gene, J gene, clone size, V gene, CDR3 DNA, CDR3 protein. The D gene is left open where the match is weak. Some rows mark clone size as missing; the rest say once, few, many or name a class of expanded clone.

. | TRBJ2-7 | . | TRBV7-9 | TGTGCCAGCAGCTTAGGGGGCAACAGGTGGTCGCTTCCAGAGCAGTACTTC | CASSLGGNRWSLPEQYF
. | TRBJ1-5 | . | TRBV27 | TGTGCCAGCAGTTTGAGGGAGGATCAGCCCCAGCATTTT | CASSLREDQPQHF
TRBD2 | TRBJ2-5 | . | TRBV24-1 | TGTGCCACCAGTGATTACAGGGACGGGAGGGGAGAGACCCAGTACTTC | CATSDYRDGRGETQYF
TRBD1 | TRBJ2-7 | . | TRBV6-2/TRBV6-3 | TGTGCCAGCAGCCACCCCGACAGGGCCTACGAGCAGTACTTC | CASSHPDRAYEQYF
TRBD2 | TRBJ2-3 | . | TRBV18 | TGTGCCAGCTCACCACGGTTACTAGCGGGGCCTAGCACAGATACGCAGTATTTT | CASSPRLLAGPSTDTQYF
. | TRBJ1-5 | . | TRBV19 | TGTGCCAGTAGTATTATCCCGGGAGGGGGAAGCAATCAGCCCCAGCATTTT | CASSIIPGGGSNQPQHF
TRBD2 | TRBJ2-3 | . | TRBV7-9 | TGTGCCAGCAGCTTTCTAGCGGGAGGCGCAGATACGCAGTATTTT | CASSFLAGGADTQYF
. | TRBJ1-2 | . | TRBV6-2/TRBV6-3 | TGTGCCAGCAGTTACGACGAGGCTAACTATGGCTACACCTTC | CASSYDEANYGYTF
. | TRBJ2-5 | . | TRBV28 | TGTGCCAGCAGTTTCGGACAGAAAAGCGAGACCCAGTACTTC | CASSFGQKSETQYF
TRBD1 | TRBJ2-2 | . | TRBV14 | TGTGCCAGCAGCCAAGGGACAGGGGACACCGGGGAGCTGTTTTTT | CASSQGTGDTGELFF
TRBD2 | TRBJ2-7 | few | TRBV11-3 | TGTGCCAGCAGCTTCGGGGGGGGCTACGAGCAGTACTTC | CASSFGGGYEQYF
. | TRBJ1-2 | . | TRBV28 | TGTGCCAGCAGTCCCCGTCAGGGGAACTATGGCTACACCTTC | CASSPRQGNYGYTF
. | TRBJ2-3 | . | TRBV9 | TGTGCCAGCAGCGTAGCTCTAGATGGAGATACGCAGTATTTT | CASSVALDGDTQYF
TRBD2 | TRBJ2-7 | . | TRBV5-5 | TGTGCCAGCAGCTGGACTAGCGGGAGTTACGAGCAGTACTTC | CASSWTSGSYEQYF
TRBD2 | TRBJ2-1 | . | TRBV3-1/TRBV3-2 | TGTGCCAGCAGCCAGGGACTAGCGGGAGGCGACAATGAGCAGTTCTTC | CASSQGLAGGDNEQFF
. | TRBJ2-3 | . | TRBV7-2 | TGTGCCAGCAGCTTAGCCGACTTCCGGGATACGCAGTATTTT | CASSLADFRDTQYF
. | TRBJ2-1 | . | TRBV18 | TGTGCCAGCTCTCGCGACAGGACCTCCTACAATGAGCAGTTCTTC | CASSRDRTSYNEQFF
TRBD2 | TRBJ2-2 | once | TRBV9 | TGTGCCACCCAAACCGGGACTAGCGAGTTCTCGCCCACCGGGGAGCTGTTTTTT | CATQTGTSEFSPTGELFF
TRBD1 | TRBJ1-2 | . | TRBV24-1 | TGTGCCACCAGTTCGACCGGGACAGGGAAAAAGGATGGCTACACCTTC | CATSSTGTGKKDGYTF
TRBD1 | TRBJ2-6 | . | TRBV28 | TGTGCCAGCAGTGCGGCAGGGGGCACTGGGGCCAACGTCCTGACTTTC | CASSAAGGTGANVLTF
TRBD2 | TRBJ2-3 | few | TRBV28 | TGTGCCAGCAGCCGGGGACTAGCGGGAGGGACGGATACGCAGTATTTT | CASSRGLAGGTDTQYF
. | TRBJ2-5 | once | TRBV15 | TGTGCCACCAGCAGAGAGTCCGGCGGCCAAGAGACCCAGTACTTC | CATSRESGGQETQYF
TRBD2 | TRBJ2-4 | . | TRBV11-2 | TGTGCCAGCAGCTTGGGGACTAGCGGGGCCAGCATTCAGTACTTC | CASSLGTSGASIQYF
TRBD2 | TRBJ2-3 | . | TRBV5-1 | TGCGCCAGCAGCCAAAAACTAGCGCCCCCCACAGATACGCAGTATTTT | CASSQKLAPPTDTQYF
TRBD1 | TRBJ2-3 | once | TRBV11-3 | TGTGCCAGCAGCCCGGGTCCGGACAGGCCTTTGAGATGGGATACGCAGTATTTT | CASSPGPDRPLRWDTQYF
. | TRBJ2-2 | . | TRBV5-1 | TGCGCCAGTAACTTTGGTAACACCGGGGAGCTGTTTTTT | CASNFGNTGELFF
TRBD2 | TRBJ2-1 | . | TRBV24-1 | TGTGCCACCAGTGATTTGAGTGTAGCGGGAGGTATAAATGAGCAGTTCTTC | CATSDLSVAGGINEQFF
TRBD1 | TRBJ1-5 | . | TRBV18 | TGTGCCAGCTCAGCTACCCAGGGGGTCAATCAGCCCCAGCATTTT | CASSATQGVNQPQHF
TRBD1 | TRBJ1-1 | . | TRBV19 | TGTGCCAGTAGTTCAGGGGGAACGAGTACTGAAGCTTTCTTT | CASSSGGTSTEAFF
. | TRBJ2-7 | . | TRBV7-8 | TGTGCCAGCAGCAAGACAGGATTGTACGAGCAGTACTTC | CASSKTGLYEQYF
. | TRBJ1-6 | . | TRBV6-5 | TGTGCCAGCAGTTCCGGGGGGTCAATGGAACCCCTCCACTTT | CASSSGGSMEPLHF
. | TRBJ1-4 | . | TRBV6-6 | TGTGCCAGCATCTCCGGGGGAAAACTGTTTTTT | CASISGGKLFF
TRBD2 | TRBJ2-7 | . | TRBV4-2 | TGTGCCAGCAGCTTTGCGGGAGCCTCCTACGAGCAGTACTTC | CASSFAGASYEQYF
TRBD2 | TRBJ2-7 | . | TRBV5-4 | TGTGCCAGCAGCCTCGGACTAGATGAGCAGTACTTC | CASSLGLDEQYF
. | TRBJ1-2 | . | TRBV7-2 | TGTGCCAGCAGCCTAACAGCTAACTATGGCTACACCTTC | CASSLTANYGYTF
TRBD2 | TRBJ2-7 | . | TRBV7-2 | TGTGCCAGCAGCCCGAGGACTAGCGGGAGGAGCTACGAGCAGTACTTC | CASSPRTSGRSYEQYF
. | TRBJ2-7 | . | TRBV2 | TGTGCCAGCACCCCCGGGACTGCCACCTACGAGCAGTACTTC | CASTPGTATYEQYF
. | TRBJ1-2 | . | TRBV30 | TGTGCCTGGAGTCATGGGCGGGGTAACTATGGCTACACCTTC | CAWSHGRGNYGYTF
. | TRBJ1-6 | . | TRBV19 | TGTGCCAGTAGTGCCAACAGGGATTCACCCCTCCACTTT | CASSANRDSPLHF
. | TRBJ1-1 | . | TRBV2 | TGTGCCAGCAGTGATTCCAGGGTGAACACTGAAGCTTTCTTT | CASSDSRVNTEAFF
TRBD1 | TRBJ2-1 | . | TRBV7-3 | TGTGCCAGCAGCTTGGACAGGGGATCCTACAATGAGCAGTTCTTC | CASSLDRGSYNEQFF
. | TRBJ2-6 | . | TRBV18 | TGTGCCAGCTCACCACGTGGCAGAAGCTCTGGGGCCAACGTCCTGACTTTC | CASSPRGRSSGANVLTF
TRBD2 | TRBJ2-1 | few | TRBV7-9 | TGTGCCAGCAGCTCAGGATCTAGCGGGAGGGCCAATCGTATGTATGAGCAGTTCTTC | CASSSGSSGRANRMYEQFF
. | TRBJ2-5 | . | TRBV6-2/TRBV6-3 | TGTGCCAGCAGTTACGGCGCGGGCAGGACAGAGACCCAGTACTTC | CASSYGAGRTETQYF
TRBD1 | TRBJ2-7 | . | TRBV5-1 | TGCGCCAGCAGCCGTATTCTCGAGACAGGGTCTTACGAGCAGTACTTC | CASSRILETGSYEQYF
TRBD2 | TRBJ2-6 | . | TRBV28 | TGTGCCAGCAGCCGTAGCGGGAGGACTGGGGCCAACGTCCTGACTTTC | CASSRSGRTGANVLTF
. | TRBJ1-1 | . | TRBV14 | TGTGCCAGCAGCCTTGACATCCCCACTGAAGCTTTCTTT | CASSLDIPTEAFF
. | TRBJ2-2 | . | TRBV6-2/TRBV6-3 | TGTGCCAGCAATTATCGCGCGAACACCGGGGAGCTGTTTTTT | CASNYRANTGELFF
TRBD1 | TRBJ2-3 | . | TRBV29-1 | TGCAGCTTCCCGGGACAGAGCACAGATACGCAGTATTTT | CSFPGQSTDTQYF
. | TRBJ2-3 | once | TRBV13 | TGTGCCAGCAGCAAACAGGATACGCAGTATTTT | CASSKQDTQYF
TRBD1 | TRBJ2-7 | . | TRBV7-8 | TGTGCCAGCAGCTTAGAACCGCGGGGACAGGGGTTCTTC | CASSLEPRGQGFF
TRBD2 | TRBJ2-2 | . | TRBV28 | TGTGCCAGCAGTCGCGGGGGAGTCAACACCGGGGAGCTGTTTTTT | CASSRGGVNTGELFF
. | TRBJ2-3 | . | TRBV7-3 | TGTGCCAGCGGCCAGGGTCCGAGCACAGATACGCAGTATTTT | CASGQGPSTDTQYF
TRBD2 | TRBJ2-7 | few | TRBV6-6 | TGTGCCAGCAGTTACTCGCCGCCGGGACTAGACTACGAGCAGTACTTC | CASSYSPPGLDYEQYF
. | TRBJ2-7 | . | TRBV4-3 | TGCGCCAGCAGCCAAGAAGCCCAGCGGTCGCTAACCTACGAGCAGTACTTC | CASSQEAQRSLTYEQYF
TRBD1 | TRBJ1-2 | few | TRBV28 | TGTGCCAGCAGTTTAGGGGACTTCCGGGACAGGGTGGTTTATGGCTACACCTTC | CASSLGDFRDRVVYGYTF
TRBD2 | TRBJ2-3 | . | TRBV3-1/TRBV3-2 | TGTGCCAGCAGCCAAGGAAGGACTAGCGGTTCTAGCACAGATACGCAGTATTTT | CASSQGRTSGSSTDTQYF